A single sample gave rise to the 15 T cell receptor beta chains below, sequenced in a study of tissue T cells after allogeneic stem cell transplantation. TCRdb keeps only in-frame clones here, not all; method: immunoSEQ multiplex PCR. The sample records about 6,300 clones, just under 70% being singletons. The material was tissue from the stomach, obtained at autopsy. These receptor sequences come from a woman aged 18-55 years with breast cancer.

This chain joins TRBV12-3 or TRBV12-4 and TRBJ2-1; TRBD2 matches at 7 bases. The junction had 6 bases not matched to a gene; V was cut back by 11 bases and J by 2 bases. CDR3 length: 13 amino acids. In nucleotides, the CDR3 is TGTGCCTCGCGGGAGATGCCCTACAATGAGCAGTTCTTC. Translating it yields CASREMPYNEQFF.

V gene TRBV7-8 combines with J gene TRBJ2-4, with 11 bases identical to TRBD1. The V gene's germline CDR1 is SGHVS and CDR2 FQNEAQ. V was pared by 2 bases and J by 7 bases, with 4 bases of the junction left unmatched. The CDR3 has 15 amino acids. The CDR3 coding sequence is TGTGCCAGCAGCTTAACAGGACAGGGGGCGAACATTCAGTACTTC. This translates into CASSLTGQGANIQYF. Full variable domain (rest looked up from reference TRBV7-8 and TRBJ2-4): GAGVSQSPRYKVAKRGQDVALRCDPISGHVSLFWYQQALGQGPEFLTYFQNEAQLDKSGLPSDRFFAERPEGSVSTLKIQRTQQEDSAVYLCASSLTGQGANIQYFGAGTRLSVL.

This clone is classed as medium-sized. The rearrangement joins TRBV11-3 to TRBJ1-5; no definite D call. CDR3 length: 15 residues. Germline values: CDR1 SGHNT, CDR2 YENEEA. V gave up 6 bases and J gave up 6 bases, with 18 bases separating them. The CDR3 loop is CASRVVPTKGQPQHF. Here the CDR3 DNA reads TGTGCCAGCAGGGTCGTGCCGACCAAGGGTCAGCCCCAGCATTTT.

This clone appeared once. V usage is TRBV28 and J usage is TRBJ1-2; D gene ambiguous. Germline V CDR1 and CDR2: MDHEN, SYDVKM. The ends were cut back, 7 bases at V and 3 bases at J, with 15 bases in the middle. This CDR3 has 14 amino acids. Here the CDR3 DNA reads TGTGCCAGCACCGACACCGGACCGTACTATGGCTACACCTTC. Translation: CASTDTGPYYGYTF.

V gene TRBV6-4 combines with J gene TRBJ1-4, with D possibly matching TRBD1 (6 bases). This CDR3 spans 14 amino acids. The germline V and J ends were trimmed by 7 bases and 7 bases, with 16 bases remaining between them. Germline V gives CDR1 MRHNA, CDR2 SNTAGT. CDR3 residues: CASTLTGQIEKLFF. The CDR3 bases are TGTGCCAGCACCCTAACAGGGCAGATTGAAAAACTGTTTTTT.

The V gene is TRBV6-5, the J gene TRBJ1-5, with D possibly matching TRBD1 (6 bases). Trimming removed 6 bases at V and 6 bases at J, with 12 bases between. The CDR3 length is 13 residues. The germline V gene has CDR1 MNHEY and CDR2 SVGAGI. The CDR3 DNA reads as TGTGCCAGCAGCCTAGGACAGCCTCAGCCCCAGCATTTT. Translation: CASSLGQPQPQHF.

In this sample, this clone turned up a few times. The chain carries TRBV19 and TRBJ1-1; TRBD1 matches at 7 bases. CDR3 length: 15 amino acids. Germline CDR1 is LNHDA and CDR2 is SQIVND (reference sequence). With V trimmed by 5 bases and J by 1 base, 7 bases remained unmatched. CDR3 residues: CASSWQGGRNTEAFF. CDR3 coding DNA: TGTGCCAGTAGTTGGCAGGGGGGACGGAACACTGAAGCTTTCTTT.

Points on this clone: Distinct nucleotide sequences in the sample also encode this CDR3. The rearrangement joins TRBV12-3 or TRBV12-4 to TRBJ1-2; D gene unclear. CDR3 size: 12 residues. Trimming pared 3 bases from V and 5 bases from J, leaving 7 bases between. The CDR3 spells CASSLNLYGYTF. CDR3 sequence (DNA): TGTGCCAGCAGTTTGAACCTTTATGGCTACACCTTC.

The rearrangement joins TRBV4-1 to TRBJ1-2; D remains ambiguous. CDR3 length: 15 amino acids. Germline values: CDR1 MGHRA, CDR2 YSYEKL. Trimming pared 5 bases from V and 3 bases from J, leaving 16 bases between. The CDR3 DNA reads TGCGCCAGCAGCTCCTTATCACGGGGAGACTATGGCTACACCTTC. Translated, it gives CASSSLSRGDYGYTF.

V and J are TRBV6-5 and TRBJ2-1; D is undetermined. V lost 6 bases and J 7 bases, leaving 19 bases between the germline ends. The germline CDR1 and CDR2 sequences are MNHEY and SVGAGI. The CDR3 is 15 residues long. CDR3 coding DNA: TGTGCCAGCAGCACATTAGGTACGGTAGTAAATGAGCAGTTCTTC. It translates to CASSTLGTVVNEQFF.

The chain recombines TRBV18 with TRBJ2-7; D is unresolved. The V and J ends lost 1 base and 6 bases respectively, with 13 bases between them. Germline lookup yields CDR1 KGHSH and CDR2 LQKENI. The CDR3 extends over 14 amino acids. CDR3 in amino acids: CASSPQGYFGEQYF. In DNA form, the CDR3 reads TGTGCCAGCTCACCACAGGGATATTTCGGCGAGCAGTACTTC.

The chain recombines TRBV5-8 with TRBJ1-5, with D unresolved. V was trimmed by 4 bases and J by 3 bases, leaving 8 bases between them. The CDR3 extends over 13 amino acids. Germline V gene data show CDR1 as SGHTS and CDR2 as YDEGEE. CDR3 sequence (DNA): TGTGCCAGCAGCCGTGGACTCAATCAGCCCCAGCATTTT. It yields the protein CASSRGLNQPQHF.

A single count supports this clone. The chain couples TRBV11-2 to TRBJ2-1; D gene ambiguous. In germline, CDR1 is SGHAT, CDR2 FQNNGV. Trimming shortened V by 3 bases and J by 5 bases, and 2 bases separated the two germline ends. There are 11 residues in the CDR3. CDR3 region: CASSLDNEQFF. CDR3 sequence (DNA): TGTGCCAGCAGCTTGGACAATGAGCAGTTCTTC.

This clone was counted a single time. V is TRBV6-4 and J is TRBJ2-2; D is uncertain. Germline V CDR1 and CDR2: MRHNA, SNTAGT. The V gene lost 3 bases and the J gene lost 1 base, with 3 bases spanning the gap. The CDR3 has 13 amino acids. The DNA of the CDR3 is TGTGCCAGCAGTGAGGGGAACACCGGGGAGCTGTTTTTT. This translates into CASSEGNTGELFF.

The chain joins TRBV7-2 to TRBJ2-7; 8 positions match TRBD1. Germline-derived CDR1 and CDR2 are SGHTA and FQGNSA. V lost 5 bases and J lost 2; bases outside the gene matches: 5. The CDR3 runs to 14 residues. This CDR3 is CASSRNRGAYEQYF. Written as DNA, the CDR3 is TGTGCCAGCAGCCGCAACAGGGGGGCCTACGAGCAGTACTTC.